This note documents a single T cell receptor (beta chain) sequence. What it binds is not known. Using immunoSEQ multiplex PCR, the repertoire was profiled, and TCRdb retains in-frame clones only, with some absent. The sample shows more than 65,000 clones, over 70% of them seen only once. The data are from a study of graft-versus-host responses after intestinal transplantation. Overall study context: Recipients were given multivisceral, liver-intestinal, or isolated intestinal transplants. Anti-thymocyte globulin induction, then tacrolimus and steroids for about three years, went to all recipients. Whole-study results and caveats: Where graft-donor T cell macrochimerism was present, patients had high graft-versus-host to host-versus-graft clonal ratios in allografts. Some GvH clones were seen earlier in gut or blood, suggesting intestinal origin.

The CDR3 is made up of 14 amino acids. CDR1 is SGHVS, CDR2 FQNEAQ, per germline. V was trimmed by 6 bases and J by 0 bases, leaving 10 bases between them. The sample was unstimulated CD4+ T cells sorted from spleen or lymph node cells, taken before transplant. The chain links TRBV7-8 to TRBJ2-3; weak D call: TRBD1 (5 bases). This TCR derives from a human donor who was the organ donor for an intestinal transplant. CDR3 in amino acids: CASRAPGSTDTQYF. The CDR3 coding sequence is TGTGCCAGCAGAGCGCCAGGGAGCACAGATACGCAGTATTTT.